Only a few counts were recorded for the clone carrying this T cell receptor (beta chain). These data come from a study of blood T cell repertoires in COVID-19. Across the study: COVID-19 samples from acute and convalescent phases originated in the United States, Italy and Spain. Sources were T cells, B-cell-depleted T cells, or PBMCs; the material itself was cDNA or gDNA.

J lost 7 bases, V lost 7 bases, and 12 bases had no gene match. Germline CDR1 and CDR2: MNHEY and SVGAGI. The CDR3 runs 15 residues. How the authors handled the data: Reference gene primer amplification in the assay estimated nucleated cell counts. Here immunoSEQ multiplex PCR was the method, and the copy in TCRdb shows in-frame clones only, minus some. For V, J and clone size, that table is used; D and trimming come from the DNA. The sample consists of about 170,000 clones, approximately 85% of them appearing once. The sequence derives from a middle-aged man who had recovered from COVID-19. The chain joins TRBV6-5 to TRBJ2-1, with 8 positions matching TRBD2. Source material: peripheral blood. DNA for the CDR3: TGTGCCAGCACGAGCGGGAGTAAGCTTGGGAATGAGCAGTTCTTC. Amino acid sequence: CASTSGSKLGNEQFF.